The next 29 T cell receptor beta chains were all read from a single sample in a study of blood T cells in healthy people across ages. Primers used in a second PCR of roughly 6 to 11 cycles were a sample-barcoded 5' primer and a J-beta primer mix. One entry per CDR3 protein results from TCRdb running MiXCR on the 5' RACE reads. The repertoire holds around 710,000 distinct CDR3 sequences, 40% to 45% seen once, with under 25% in the top ten. Input material: blood. The receptors stem from a woman aged 55-70 years in good health.

The sample holds a few counts of this clonotype. J is TRBJ2-1 and V is TRBV9, with a tentative D call TRBD1 (6 bases). Germline V CDR1 and CDR2: SGDLS, YYNGEE. Trimming took 0 bases from V and 2 from J, leaving 12 bases between them. The CDR3 sequence is 16 residues long. This CDR3 is CASSVGQGITYNEQFF. The CDR3 region has the DNA TGTGCCAGCAGCGTAGGCCAGGGGATTACCTACAATGAGCAGTTCTTC. The full variable domain, with the rest looked up from reference TRBV9 and TRBJ2-1, is DSGVTQTPKHLITATGQRVTLRCSPRSGDLSVYWYQQSLDQGLQFLIQYYNGEERAKGNILERFSAQQFPDLHSELNLSSLELGDSALYFCASSVGQGITYNEQFFGPGTRLTVL.

The chain joins TRBV6-4 to TRBJ2-3, with 10 bases fitting TRBD1. This CDR3 contains 16 residues. Germline CDR1 and CDR2: MRHNA and SNTAGT. The V and J ends lost 8 bases and 4 bases, in that order; junction bases with no gene match: 12. The CDR3 nucleotides read TGTGCCAGCGGTCTATCTGGACAGGGGGTCCCAGATACGCAGTATTTT. Protein: CASGLSGQGVPDTQYF.

The chain combines TRBV5-6 with TRBJ2-7, with 8 bases aligning to TRBD2. The CDR3 runs to 15 residues. Germline V lookup: CDR1 SGHDT, CDR2 YYEEEE. J lost 6 bases, V lost 1 base, and 9 bases had no gene match. CDR3 loop: CASSLRPSRGGEQYF. CDR3 DNA: TGTGCCAGCAGCTTGAGGCCCTCCCGGGGGGGCGAGCAGTACTTC.

In its sample, this clonotype was seen many times. The chain is built from TRBV20-1 and TRBJ2-7; 12 bases are a match to TRBD2. The CDR3 has 15 amino acids. Germline loops: CDR1 DFQATT, CDR2 SNEGSKA (reference sequence). V lost 4 bases and J lost 3; bases outside the gene matches: 7. CDR3 sequence reads: CSATPSGRALYEQYF. The CDR3 DNA reads as TGCAGTGCTACCCCTAGCGGGAGGGCCCTCTACGAGCAGTACTTC.

This clonotype was recorded many times. CDR3 sequence (DNA): TGCGCCAGCAGCCAAGACGACAGCTCCTACGAGCAGTACTTC. Translating gives CASSQDDSSYEQYF. The chain employs TRBV4-1 and TRBJ2-7; perhaps TRBD1 as D (5 bases). This CDR3 is built from 14 residues. Deletions cut 0 bases from V and 0 bases from J, with 6 bases between. Per germline, CDR1 MGHRA and CDR2 YSYEKL.

The rearrangement uses TRBV29-1 and TRBJ2-3, with D maybe TRBD2 (5 bases). The length of the CDR3 is 15 residues. The V end lost 1 base, the J end lost 5 bases, and 16 bases lay between the germline ends. Germline loops: CDR1 SQVTM, CDR2 ANQGSEA. CDR3 nucleotide sequence: TGCAGCGTTGAAGGGGTAAGCGGTGAATTAGATACGCAGTATTTT. Encoded protein: CSVEGVSGELDTQYF.

The V and J genes are TRBV6-1 and TRBJ1-4; D is unclear. V was trimmed by 5 bases and J by 11 bases, leaving 12 bases between them. From germline, CDR1 is MNHNS and CDR2 SASEGT. This CDR3 region has 12 residues. The DNA for the CDR3 is TGTGCCAGCAGTCTACTTACGGGGAAACTGTTTTTT. Translation gives CASSLLTGKLFF.

As regards this clonotype: An end of the junction differs from the germline gene, which may be a read error. DNA of the CDR3: TGTGCCATCAGCCCCAGTGGTGAAGAGACCCAGTACTTC. Translating gives CAISPSGEETQYF. This chain joins TRBV3-1 and TRBJ2-5; D unresolved. Germline V gene lookup returns CDR1 LGHDT and CDR2 YNNKEL (reference sequence). CDR3 size: 13 residues.

This clonotype was detected only a few times. This chain links TRBV20-1 with TRBJ2-1, with 7 bases matching TRBD1. In germline, CDR1 is DFQATT, CDR2 SNEGSKA (reference sequence). The junction had 10 bases not matched to a gene; V was cut back by 8 bases and J by 6 bases. The CDR3 spans 13 residues. The CDR3 nucleotides read TGCAGTCTGCCGGGACAGAAGACCAATGAGCAGTTCTTC. The encoded protein is CSLPGQKTNEQFF.

The chain links TRBV14 to TRBJ2-1, with TRBD2 identical over 10 bases. The ends lost 1 base at V and 12 bases at J; junction bases unmatched: 3. The CDR3 runs to 13 residues. Germline V lookup: CDR1 SGHDN, CDR2 FVKESK. CDR3 in DNA: TGTGCCAGCAGCCAAGGAGCGGGGGGGGTGCAGTTCTTC. Its protein is CASSQGAGGVQFF.

V usage is TRBV3-1 and J usage is TRBJ2-1, with 14 positions matching TRBD2. Trimming took 4 bases from V and 10 from J; bases not matched to a gene: 12. The CDR3 is 17 residues long. The germline V gene encodes CDR1 LGHDT and CDR2 YNNKEL (reference sequence). Here the CDR3 DNA reads TGTGCCAGCAGCCCAGGACTAGCGGGGGGCCCCTTGGGGGAGCAGTTCTTC. It encodes CASSPGLAGGPLGEQFF.

This clonotype was seen ten or more times. V is TRBV29-1 and J is TRBJ2-1, with 7 bases aligning to TRBD2. The CDR3 is made up of 14 amino acids. Germline V gene data show CDR1 as SQVTM and CDR2 as ANQGSEA. Germline trimming cut 7 bases from V and 10 bases from J; bases unmatched to any gene: 16. The CDR3 nucleotides are TGCAGCGCGGCCCCCGGGACTAACCCCCCAGAGCAGTTCTTC. Translated, it gives CSAAPGTNPPEQFF.

This chain links TRBV6-2 or TRBV6-3 with TRBJ2-7, with D unclear. Germline CDR1 reads MNHEY; CDR2 reads SVGEGT. Trimming stripped 4 bases from V and 2 bases from J, with 12 bases between. The CDR3 runs 14 residues. CDR3 loop: CASSSPPWTYEQYF. DNA of the CDR3: TGTGCCAGCAGTTCCCCTCCCTGGACCTACGAGCAGTACTTC.

The chain couples TRBV6-6 to TRBJ1-3; 7 bases match TRBD1. V shed 6 bases, J shed 9 bases, and the junction held 8 bases outside the gene matches. This CDR3 has 13 amino acids. In germline, CDR1 is MNHNY, CDR2 SVGAGI (reference sequence). The CDR3 region is CASRRQGVITIYF. CDR3 in DNA: TGTGCCAGCAGGCGACAGGGAGTAATCACCATATATTTT.

This clonotype has ten or more counts. The V call is TRBV12-3 or TRBV12-4, the J call TRBJ2-7; D possibly matches TRBD1 or TRBD2 (5 bases each). The CDR3 is 12 amino acids. The V end lost 7 bases, the J end lost 3 bases, and 10 bases lay between the germline ends. The CDR3 protein is CASTGTHYEQYF. As DNA, the CDR3 is TGTGCCAGCACCGGGACCCACTACGAGCAGTACTTC.

As DNA, the CDR3 is TGTGCCAGCAGCCAAGATGTGGTAGCGGACTACGAGCAGTACTTC. Its protein product is CASSQDVVADYEQYF. V gene TRBV4-2 combines with J gene TRBJ2-7; weak D call: TRBD2 (6 bases). This CDR3 is 15 amino acids long. V was clipped by 0 bases and J by 3 bases, with 12 bases between them. CDR1 and CDR2 from the germline V gene are LGHNA and YNFKEQ.

Worth noting for this clonotype: It is likely a read error, because the conserved phenylalanine at the end of the CDR3 is missing. This chain connects TRBV7-2 to TRBJ2-7; 8 bases are shared with TRBD1. The CDR3 has 15 residues. V dropped 0 bases and J dropped 2; count of bases not matched to a gene: 3. The germline V gene encodes CDR1 SGHTA and CDR2 FQGNSA. CDR3: CASSLAGQGTYEQYL. In DNA, the CDR3 is TGTGCCAGCAGCTTAGCCGGACAGGGAACCTACGAGCAGTACCTC.

This chain links TRBV30 with TRBJ1-2, with D unresolved. V was trimmed by 4 bases and J by 2 bases, leaving 11 bases between them. Per germline, CDR1 GTSNPN and CDR2 SVGIG (reference sequence). The CDR3 totals 13 residues. CDR3 region: CAWIRGLNYGYTF. DNA of the CDR3: TGTGCCTGGATACGGGGTTTGAACTATGGCTACACCTTC.

The chain combines TRBV3-1 with TRBJ2-1, with D possibly TRBD2 on 6 matching bases. The germline V and J ends were trimmed by 3 bases and 8 bases, with 11 bases remaining between them. Germline lookup yields CDR1 LGHDT and CDR2 YNNKEL (reference sequence). The CDR3 is made up of 13 amino acids. CDR3 in amino acids: CASSQPWEDEQFF. CDR3 coding DNA: TGTGCCAGCAGCCAGCCCTGGGAGGATGAGCAGTTCTTC.

J is TRBJ1-5 and V is TRBV2, with a weak D call TRBD1 (5 bases). CDR1 is SNHLY, CDR2 FYNNEI, per germline. This CDR3 is built from 15 residues. Trimming took 3 bases from V and 4 from J, leaving 13 bases between them. This CDR3 reads CASSEQGTHNQPQHF. CDR3 bases: TGTGCCAGCAGTGAGCAAGGGACGCATAATCAGCCCCAGCATTTT.

This clonotype was found a few times. This chain links TRBV20-1 with TRBJ2-1, with TRBD1 matching 8 bases. Germline values: CDR1 DFQATT, CDR2 SNEGSKA (reference sequence). V shed 2 bases, J shed 1 base, and the junction held 1 base outside the gene matches. The CDR3 covers 14 residues. As DNA, the CDR3 is TGCAGTGCTAGACGACAGGGGTCCTACAATGAGCAGTTCTTC. It encodes CSARRQGSYNEQFF.

V usage is TRBV6-6 and J usage is TRBJ2-1; D possibly corresponds to TRBD2 (5 bases). The CDR3 extends over 12 amino acids. The germline V and J ends were trimmed by 7 bases and 8 bases, with 12 bases remaining between them. Germline V lookup: CDR1 MNHNY, CDR2 SVGAGI (reference sequence). The CDR3 DNA is TGTGCCAGCACCCCCCGGGGAGATGAGCAGTTCTTC. Amino acids: CASTPRGDEQFF.

The V call is TRBV29-1, the J call TRBJ1-5, with 9 bases fitting TRBD1. Per the germline V gene, CDR1 is SQVTM and CDR2 is ANQGSEA. The CDR3 runs to 15 residues. After removal of 4 bases from V and 6 bases from J, the junction contained 10 bases not matched to a gene. The DNA of the CDR3 is TGCAGCGTTGGGTCCGGGACAGGGCGAGGTCAGCCCCAGCATTTT. Translating gives CSVGSGTGRGQPQHF.

This clonotype was seen only a few times. The rearrangement links TRBV28 to TRBJ1-2; 7 nucleotides line up with TRBD1. From germline, CDR1 is MDHEN and CDR2 SYDVKM. This CDR3 is built from 15 residues. Trimming at V came to 6 bases and at J to 3 bases, leaving 10 bases not matched to a gene. The CDR3 DNA follows: TGTGCCAGCAGCACCGCCCCCAGGGGGGACTATGGCTACACCTTC. This gives the protein CASSTAPRGDYGYTF.

This clonotype has only a few counts. This chain joins TRBV14 and TRBJ1-2; 7 bases are a match to TRBD1. CDR3 length equals 15 residues. CDR1 SGHDN and CDR2 FVKESK come from the germline V gene. V was pared by 4 bases and J by 4 bases, with 9 bases of the junction left unmatched. This chain's CDR3 is CASSPRQGSSYGYTF. CDR3 nucleotides: TGTGCCAGCAGCCCACGACAGGGAAGTTCCTATGGCTACACCTTC.

The J gene is TRBJ2-5, the V gene TRBV10-3; maybe TRBD2 (6 bases). The CDR3 extends over 13 amino acids. Germline V gives CDR1 ENHRY, CDR2 SYGVKD. Trimming removed 0 bases at V and 5 bases at J, with 7 bases between. The CDR3 bases are TGTGCCATCAGTGAGTCCCTAGCGGAGACCCAGTACTTC. The encoded protein is CAISESLAETQYF.

The sample holds many counts of this clonotype. The V gene is TRBV12-3 or TRBV12-4, the J gene TRBJ1-5; D ambiguous. V gave up 3 bases and J gave up 0 bases, with 6 bases separating them. This CDR3 contains 14 residues. The CDR3 region has the DNA TGTGCCAGCAGTTTCACTCATAGCAATCAGCCCCAGCATTTT. This encodes CASSFTHSNQPQHF.

This clonotype came up many times. V usage is TRBV20-1 and J usage is TRBJ2-3; 9 nucleotides align to TRBD1. The CDR3 loop spans 15 amino acids. Per the germline V gene, CDR1 is DFQATT and CDR2 is SNEGSKA (reference sequence). Trimming took 3 bases from V and 3 from J; bases not matched to a gene: 7. In DNA, the CDR3 is TGCAGTGCTAGCGACAGGGGGACCATAACAGATACGCAGTATTTT. This encodes CSASDRGTITDTQYF.

This clonotype was seen once. The chain joins TRBV27 to TRBJ1-2, with D possibly matching TRBD1 (5 bases). Germline CDR1 reads MNHEY; CDR2 reads SMNVEV (reference sequence). The V gene lost 2 bases and the J gene lost 7 bases, with 17 bases spanning the gap. The length of the CDR3 is 15 residues. The CDR3 DNA follows: TGTGCCAGCAGTTTACAGGGAGACATACGAGGTGGCTACACCTTC. It specifies CASSLQGDIRGGYTF.